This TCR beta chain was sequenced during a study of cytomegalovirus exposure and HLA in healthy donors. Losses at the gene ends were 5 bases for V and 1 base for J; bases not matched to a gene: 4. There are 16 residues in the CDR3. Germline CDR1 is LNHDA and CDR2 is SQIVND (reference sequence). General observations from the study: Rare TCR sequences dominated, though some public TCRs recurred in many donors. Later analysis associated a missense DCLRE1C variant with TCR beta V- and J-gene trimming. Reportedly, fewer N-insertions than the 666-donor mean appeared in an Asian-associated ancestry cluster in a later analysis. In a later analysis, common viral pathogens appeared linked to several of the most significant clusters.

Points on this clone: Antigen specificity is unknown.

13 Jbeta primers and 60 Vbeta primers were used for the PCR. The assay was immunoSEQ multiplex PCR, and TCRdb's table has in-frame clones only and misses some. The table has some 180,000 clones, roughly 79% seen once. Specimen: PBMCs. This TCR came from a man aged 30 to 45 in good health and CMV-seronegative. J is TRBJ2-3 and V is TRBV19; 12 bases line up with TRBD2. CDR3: CASSALAGGGTDTQYF. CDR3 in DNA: TGTGCCAGTAGTGCGCTAGCGGGAGGGGGCACAGATACGCAGTATTTT.